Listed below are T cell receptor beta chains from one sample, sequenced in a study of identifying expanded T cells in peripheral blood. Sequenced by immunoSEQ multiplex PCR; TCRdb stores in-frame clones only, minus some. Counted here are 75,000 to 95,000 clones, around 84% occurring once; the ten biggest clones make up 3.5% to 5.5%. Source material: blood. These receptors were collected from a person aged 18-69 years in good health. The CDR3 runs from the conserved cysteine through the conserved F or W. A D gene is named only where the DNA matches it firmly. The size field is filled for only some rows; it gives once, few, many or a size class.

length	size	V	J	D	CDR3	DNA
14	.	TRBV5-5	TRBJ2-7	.	CASIGVSAVVKQYF	TGTGCCAGCATAGGGGTTAGTGCCGTCGTCAAGCAGTACTTC
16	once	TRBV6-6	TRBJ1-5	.	CASSYRAPTSNQPQHF	TGTGCCAGCAGTTATAGGGCGCCGACTAGCAATCAGCCCCAGCATTTT
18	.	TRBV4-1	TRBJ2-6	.	CASSQQHSLGAGANVLTF	TGCGCCAGCAGCCAGCAACATTCTCTGGGGGCTGGGGCCAACGTCCTGACTTTC
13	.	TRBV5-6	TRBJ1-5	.	CASSLWSNQPQHF	TGTGCCAGCAGCTTGTGGAGCAATCAGCCCCAGCATTTT
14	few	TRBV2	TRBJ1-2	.	CASRKSGLNYGYTF	TGTGCCAGCAGGAAGTCGGGACTTAACTATGGCTACACCTTC
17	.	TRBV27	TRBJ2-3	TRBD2	CASSFLRLAGYTDTQYF	TGTGCCAGCAGTTTCCTTAGACTAGCGGGGTACACAGATACGCAGTATTTT
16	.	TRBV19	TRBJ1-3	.	CASSFEGYNSGNTIYF	TGTGCCAGTAGTTTTGAAGGCTACAACTCTGGAAACACCATATATTTT
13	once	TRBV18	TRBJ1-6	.	CASSPGLNSPLHF	TGTGCCAGCTCACCGGGGCTTAATTCACCCCTCCACTTT
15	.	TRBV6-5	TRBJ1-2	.	CASSYPNDSNYGYTF	TGTGCCAGCAGTTACCCTAACGACAGCAACTATGGCTACACCTTC
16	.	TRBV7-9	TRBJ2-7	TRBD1	CASSPGQGLPSYEQYF	TGTGCCAGCAGCCCAGGACAGGGCTTACCCTCCTACGAGCAGTACTTC
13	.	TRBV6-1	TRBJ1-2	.	CASSEGPGSSYTF	TGTGCCAGCAGTGAAGGCCCGGGGAGTAGCTACACCTTC
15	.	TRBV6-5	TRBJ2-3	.	CASSPRGRSTDTQYF	TGTGCCAGCAGTCCAAGGGGCAGATCCACAGATACGCAGTATTTT
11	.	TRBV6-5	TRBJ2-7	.	CASSLNYEQYF	TGTGCCAGCAGCCTTAACTACGAGCAGTACTTC
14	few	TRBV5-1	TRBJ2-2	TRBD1	CASSPDRPPGELFF	TGCGCCAGCAGCCCGGACAGGCCGCCCGGGGAGCTGTTTTTT
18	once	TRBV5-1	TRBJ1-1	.	CASSLVGFMTHNGSEAFF	TGCGCCAGCAGCTTGGTTGGGTTTATGACGCACAACGGTTCCGAAGCTTTCTTT
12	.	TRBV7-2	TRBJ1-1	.	CASSRDFGEAFF	TGTGCCAGCAGTCGGGATTTCGGTGAAGCTTTCTTT
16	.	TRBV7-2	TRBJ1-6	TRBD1	CASSLGPTGMGSPLHF	TGTGCCAGCAGCTTAGGACCGACAGGGATGGGTTCACCCCTCCACTTT
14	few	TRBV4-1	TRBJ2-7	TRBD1	CASSARQGAYEQYF	TGCGCCAGCAGCGCCCGACAGGGGGCCTACGAGCAGTACTTC
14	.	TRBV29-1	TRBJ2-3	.	CSVWWAFGTDTQYF	TGCAGCGTTTGGTGGGCTTTCGGCACAGATACGCAGTATTTT
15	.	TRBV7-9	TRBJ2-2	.	CASSLVRGTTGELFF	TGTGCCAGCAGCTTAGTAAGGGGTACCACCGGGGAGCTGTTTTTT
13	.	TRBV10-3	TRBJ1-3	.	CAISESGGNTIYF	TGTGCCATCAGTGAGTCGGGAGGAAACACCATATATTTT
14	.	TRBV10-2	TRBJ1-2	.	CASVSSGTSEGYTF	TGCGCCAGCGTATCCTCCGGGACCTCTGAGGGCTACACCTTC
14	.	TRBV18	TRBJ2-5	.	CASSLPNLQETQYF	TGTGCCAGCTCCCTCCCGAATCTCCAAGAGACCCAGTACTTC
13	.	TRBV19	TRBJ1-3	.	CATTGTHGNTIYF	TGTGCCACCACTGGGACGCATGGAAACACCATATATTTT
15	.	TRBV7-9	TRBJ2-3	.	CASRQGLTSTDTQYF	TGTGCCAGCAGGCAGGGGCTCACTAGCACAGATACGCAGTATTTT
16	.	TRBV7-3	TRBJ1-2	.	CASSPNPGTTFIPYTF	TGTGCCAGCAGTCCCAATCCCGGGACCACCTTTATTCCCTACACCTTC